The 14 T cell receptor beta chains given below trace back to one sample, sequenced in a study of cytomegalovirus exposure and HLA in healthy donors. The PCR ran on 60 Vbeta and 13 Jbeta primers. The data were produced by immunoSEQ multiplex PCR, yet TCRdb's version contains in-frame clones alone and is incomplete. The sample lists about 140,000 clones, over 60% occurring once. Sequenced material: PBMCs. The receptor set was obtained from a man aged 35 to 55 in good health and CMV-seronegative.

The genes are TRBV9 and TRBJ1-1; 8 bases fit TRBD1. The J segment lost 2 bases and the V segment lost 4 bases, leaving 7 bases of the junction unmatched. CDR1 SGDLS and CDR2 YYNGEE come from the germline V gene. This CDR3 region has 15 residues. The CDR3 coding sequence is TGTGCCAGCAGCCCCCGGGACAGGTTAAACACTGAAGCTTTCTTT. Protein product: CASSPRDRLNTEAFF.

The chain links TRBV7-9 to TRBJ2-7; unclear D gene. Trimming removed 1 base from V and 3 bases from J, with 7 bases in between. Germline V CDR1 and CDR2: SEHNR, FQNEAQ (reference sequence). This CDR3 has 13 residues. Here the CDR3 DNA reads TGTGCCAGCAGCTTAGGGGCTAACTACGAGCAGTACTTC. Translation gives CASSLGANYEQYF.

The chain is built from TRBV6-1 and TRBJ2-7; 12 nucleotides line up with TRBD2. The CDR3 sequence is 15 residues long. Germline lookup yields CDR1 MNHNS and CDR2 SASEGT. J gave up 3 bases and V 6 bases, and 6 bases lay outside the gene matches. The CDR3 bases are TGTGCCAGCAGCGGATCACTAGCGGGGGGCTACGAGCAGTACTTC. Protein product: CASSGSLAGGYEQYF.

In nucleotides, the CDR3 is TGTGCTAGTACCTTAGCGGGAGCACCCTACGAGCAGTACTTC. This translates into CASTLAGAPYEQYF. The chain couples TRBV12-5 to TRBJ2-7, with 9 bases fitting TRBD2. V lost 8 bases and J lost 2; bases outside the gene matches: 7. CDR3 size: 14 residues. The germline V gene has CDR1 LGHNT and CDR2 FRNRAP. Filled out from reference TRBV12-5 and TRBJ2-7, the complete variable domain reads DARVTQTPRHKVTEMGQEVTMRCQPILGHNTVFWYRQTMMQGLELLAYFRNRAPLDDSGMPKDRFSAEMPDATLATLKIQPSEPRDSAVYFCASTLAGAPYEQYFGPGTRLTVT.

CDR3 in amino acids: CASSIGAFVNTEAFF. DNA of the CDR3: TGTGCCAGTAGTATAGGGGCATTTGTCAACACTGAAGCTTTCTTT. V and J are TRBV19 and TRBJ1-1; D remains ambiguous. Germline CDR1 reads LNHDA; CDR2 reads SQIVND (reference sequence). The CDR3 is 15 residues long. Deletions cut 1 base from V and 2 bases from J, with 11 bases between.

The CDR3 sequence is CASSKVGQGPNYGYTF. CDR3 nucleotides: TGTGCCAGCAGCAAAGTCGGGCAGGGGCCGAACTATGGCTACACCTTC. This chain uses TRBV21-1 with TRBJ1-2; TRBD1 is taken as the D call from the table, unchecked against the DNA. TRBV21-1 is listed as a pseudogene. The CDR3 consists of 16 residues.

About this clone: One end of the junction does not line up with germline, which may come from a read error. This chain links TRBV7-9 with TRBJ1-6, with D tentatively TRBD1 (5 bases). The CDR3 has 15 residues. The germline V gene has CDR1 SEHNR and CDR2 FQNEAQ (reference sequence). In DNA, the CDR3 is TGTTCCAGCAGTCCAGGAGCAGGGAATAATTCACCCCTCCACTTT. It encodes CSSSPGAGNNSPLHF.

This chain joins TRBV12-5 and TRBJ2-3; 12 positions match TRBD2. This CDR3 spans 20 amino acids. Germline V gives CDR1 LGHNT, CDR2 FRNRAP. V trimming: 3 bases; J trimming: 0 bases; junction bases outside the gene matches: 13. CDR3 region: CASGFHKTSGRGSSTDTQYF. CDR3 nucleotides: TGTGCTAGTGGTTTTCACAAGACTAGCGGGAGAGGATCTAGCACAGATACGCAGTATTTT. Full variable domain (missing parts from reference TRBV12-5 and TRBJ2-3): DARVTQTPRHKVTEMGQEVTMRCQPILGHNTVFWYRQTMMQGLELLAYFRNRAPLDDSGMPKDRFSAEMPDATLATLKIQPSEPRDSAVYFCASGFHKTSGRGSSTDTQYFGPGTRLTVL.

This chain links TRBV28 with TRBJ1-5; tentatively, D is TRBD1 (6 bases). In germline, CDR1 is MDHEN, CDR2 SYDVKM. V shed 5 bases and J shed 6 bases, with 11 bases lying between them. This CDR3 contains 13 residues. The CDR3 sequence is CASSPTGIQPQHF. In DNA form, the CDR3 reads TGTGCCAGCAGTCCCACAGGGATTCAGCCCCAGCATTTT.

The CDR3 protein is CASKRAGGAYGYTF. Here the CDR3 DNA reads TGTGCCAGCAAGAGGGCAGGGGGTGCCTATGGCTACACCTTC. The chain combines TRBV2 with TRBJ1-2, with TRBD1 matching over 7 bases. This CDR3 is 14 amino acids long. The germline V gene encodes CDR1 SNHLY and CDR2 FYNNEI. V gave up 7 bases and J gave up 4 bases; unmatched junction bases: 9.

This clone was detected a few times. The CDR3 protein is CASNPSRQGALDTQYF. The CDR3 region has the DNA TGTGCCAGCAATCCTTCAAGACAGGGGGCTTTAGATACGCAGTATTTT. V gene TRBV19 combines with J gene TRBJ2-3; TRBD1 aligns across 10 bases. The junction had 14 bases not matched to a gene; V was cut back by 9 bases and J by 5 bases. The length of the CDR3 is 16 residues. Per germline, CDR1 LNHDA and CDR2 SQIVND (reference sequence). Full variable domain (remainder filled in from reference TRBV19 and TRBJ2-3): DGGITQSPKYLFRKEGQNVTLSCEQNLNHDAMYWYRQDPGQGLRLIYYSQIVNDFQKGDIAEGYSVSREKKESFPLTVTSAQKNPTAFYLCASNPSRQGALDTQYFGPGTRLTVL.

The V gene is TRBV5-1, the J gene TRBJ2-7, with 7 positions matching TRBD1. The CDR3 loop spans 14 amino acids. Germline V gene sequence: CDR1 SGHRS, CDR2 YFSETQ. J was trimmed by 2 bases and V by 0 bases; bases with no gene match: 2. The CDR3 DNA reads TGCGCCAGCAGCTTGGAGGGGGCCCCCTACGAGCAGTACTTC. It codes for CASSLEGAPYEQYF.

CDR3 nucleotides: TGTGCCAGTCGGCGGGCGCAAAGCAATCAGCCCCAGCATTTT. Translating gives CASRRAQSNQPQHF. V usage is TRBV19 and J usage is TRBJ1-5; D is undetermined. The CDR3 runs to 14 residues. Germline V gene sequence: CDR1 LNHDA, CDR2 SQIVND (reference sequence). V dropped 8 bases and J dropped 1 base, with 12 bases sitting between them.

The rearrangement joins TRBV7-6 to TRBJ2-1; D is undetermined. The ends were cut back, 5 bases at V and 7 bases at J, with 9 bases in the middle. Germline V CDR1 and CDR2: SGHVS, FNYEAQ. The CDR3 length is 12 residues. CDR3 bases: TGTGCCAGCAGCCTTGCGGTAAATGAGCAGTTCTTC. Amino acid sequence: CASSLAVNEQFF.